One sample yielded the 24 T cell receptor beta chains listed below, sequenced in a study of T cells in Graves' hyperthyroidism and ophthalmopathy. Amplified TCR beta CDR3 regions came from RNA transcripts. RT-PCR in the first round (using the HTBI primer set) targeted the TCR CDR3. TCRdb re-analysed the multiplex PCR reads in MiXCR, keeping a single row per CDR3 protein. The repertoire includes a few hundred thousand distinct CDR3 sequences, less than 20% of them detected once, and 13% to 15% sits in the top ten. Sequenced sample: blood. These receptors were obtained from a woman under 30 with Graves' hyperthyroidism.

There are many counts of this clonotype. CDR3 sequence: CSASRDRGYNEQFF. CDR3 nucleotide sequence: TGCAGTGCTAGTAGGGACAGGGGGTACAATGAGCAGTTCTTC. The chain recombines TRBV20-1 with TRBJ2-1, with 11 bases that match TRBD1. The CDR3 totals 14 residues. Germline V CDR1 and CDR2: DFQATT, SNEGSKA (reference sequence). The V segment lost 3 bases and the J segment 4 bases; nucleotides outside the gene matches: 2.

This clonotype was seen at least ten times. The J gene is TRBJ2-3, the V gene TRBV6-5, with 13 bases fitting TRBD2. The CDR3 is 15 residues long. In germline, CDR1 is MNHEY, CDR2 SVGAGI. J was trimmed by 4 bases and V by 2 bases; bases with no gene match: 0. The CDR3, as DNA: TGTGCCAGCAGTTACGGGACTAGCGGGGCAGATACGCAGTATTTT. Translated, it gives CASSYGTSGADTQYF.

This clonotype was seen a handful of times. This chain uses TRBV24-1 with TRBJ1-2, with 12 bases lining up with TRBD1. CDR3 size: 16 residues. CDR1 and CDR2 from the germline V gene are KGHDR and SFDVKD. V was clipped by 5 bases and J by 5 bases; unmatched bases: 8. CDR3 DNA: TGTGCCACCAGTGTCGCCGGGGGACAGGGGGCGTATGGCTACACCTTC. It is translated as CATSVAGGQGAYGYTF.

This rearrangement joins TRBV2 to TRBJ2-4; 12 nucleotides match TRBD2. The length of the CDR3 is 16 residues. V lost 4 bases, J lost 5 bases, and 6 bases stayed unmatched. Germline V CDR1 and CDR2: SNHLY, FYNNEI. The CDR3 spells CASSVTSGSGQNIQYF. Here the CDR3 DNA reads TGTGCCAGCAGTGTGACTAGCGGGAGTGGACAAAACATTCAGTACTTC.

Remarks on this clonotype: Since a much larger clone is just one base distant, this may be a read error. This chain links TRBV27 with TRBJ2-1, with 8 positions matching TRBD1. There are 14 residues in the CDR3. V trimming: 7 bases; J trimming: 6 bases; junction bases outside the gene matches: 8. The germline V gene has CDR1 MNHEY and CDR2 SMNVEV (reference sequence). The CDR3 loop reads CASNRGEGGNEQFF. CDR3 nucleotides: TGTGCCAGCAACAGGGGGGAAGGAGGCAATGAGCAGTTCTTC.

On this clonotype itself: The junction does not match germline at one end; this may be a read error. The chain has TRBV6-1 and TRBJ1-5, with 7 bases that match TRBD1. The CDR3 loop spans 17 amino acids. Germline V lookup: CDR1 MNHNS, CDR2 SASEGT. Here the CDR3 DNA reads TGTGCCAGCGTCCCCTCGCCGGGACAGAGACTCGTGATACCCCAGAATTTT. This codes for CASVPSPGQRLVIPQNF.

This clonotype was seen at least ten times. The chain recombines TRBV20-1 with TRBJ2-4; 10 bases align to TRBD1. Germline CDR1 reads DFQATT; CDR2 reads SNEGSKA (reference sequence). J lost 0 bases, V lost 3 bases, and 5 bases had no gene match. This CDR3 region has 16 residues. CDR3 nucleotides: TGCAGTGCTAGTCGACAGGGGGCTGTAGCCAAAAACATTCAGTACTTC. It specifies CSASRQGAVAKNIQYF.

Only a few counts were recorded for this clonotype. This chain joins TRBV4-2 and TRBJ1-2, with TRBD1 matching 7 bases. The CDR3 is 15 residues long. From germline, CDR1 is LGHNA and CDR2 YNFKEQ. With V trimmed by 0 bases and J by 5 bases, 6 bases remained unmatched. CDR3 bases: TGTGCCAGCAGCCAAGATCTCAGGGGGGCGTATGGCTACACCTTC. This codes for CASSQDLRGAYGYTF.

This clonotype was counted ten times or more. The chain carries TRBV5-1 and TRBJ2-1, with a weak D call TRBD2 (6 bases). The V gene's germline CDR1 is SGHRS and CDR2 YFSETQ. V was trimmed by 1 base and J by 10 bases, leaving 30 bases between them. The CDR3 contains 19 residues. For the CDR3, the DNA is TGCGCCAGCAGCTTGTTTTTGGTCCCCGTGGGACTCTACTGGAGGGAGCAGTTCTTC. Its protein product is CASSLFLVPVGLYWREQFF.

This clonotype appeared a few times. The chain links TRBV7-2 to TRBJ1-1, with D hard to call. This CDR3 is 14 amino acids long. Per germline, CDR1 SGHTA and CDR2 FQGNSA. Trimming stripped 1 base from V and 3 bases from J, with 9 bases between. The CDR3 spells CASSLEGLYTEAFF. Written as DNA, the CDR3 is TGTGCCAGCAGCTTAGAGGGATTGTACACTGAAGCTTTCTTT. Combining the CDR3 with reference TRBV7-2 and TRBJ1-1 gives the whole variable domain GAGVSQSPSNKVTEKGKDVELRCDPISGHTALYWYRQSLGQGLEFLIYFQGNSAPDKSGLPSDRFSAERTGGSVSTLTIQRTQQEDSAVYLCASSLEGLYTEAFFGQGTRLTVV.

V usage is TRBV13 and J usage is TRBJ2-2; D possibly corresponds to TRBD2 (5 bases). The V gene lost 2 bases and the J gene lost 5 bases, with 12 bases spanning the gap. This CDR3 has 15 amino acids. The V gene's germline CDR1 is PRHDT and CDR2 FYEKMQ (reference sequence). CDR3: CASSLRGSGTGELFF. The CDR3 DNA reads TGTGCCAGCAGCTTACGAGGGTCGGGAACCGGGGAGCTGTTTTTT.

In its sample, this clonotype was seen a few times. The gene calls are TRBV7-8 and TRBJ2-1; D is perhaps TRBD1 or TRBD2 (6 bases each). The germline V and J ends were trimmed by 6 bases and 4 bases, with 13 bases remaining between them. Germline CDR1 reads SGHVS; CDR2 reads FQNEAQ. This CDR3 contains 14 residues. CDR3 sequence: CASRLRGEYNEQFF. The CDR3 nucleotides read TGTGCCAGCAGACTGAGGGGGGAATACAATGAGCAGTTCTTC. The whole variable domain, remainder taken from reference TRBV7-8 and TRBJ2-1, is GAGVSQSPRYKVAKRGQDVALRCDPISGHVSLFWYQQALGQGPEFLTYFQNEAQLDKSGLPSDRFFAERPEGSVSTLKIQRTQQEDSAVYLCASRLRGEYNEQFFGPGTRLTVL.

Turning to this clonotype: A junction end diverges from the germline sequence, so it may reflect a read error. The chain links TRBV4-1 to TRBJ1-1; D uncertain. Germline assignment: CDR1 MGHRA and CDR2 YSYEKL. The CDR3 runs 14 residues. The CDR3 coding sequence is TGCGCCAGCAGCCAAGATGGTCTGAACGCTGAAGCTTTCTTT. This encodes CASSQDGLNAEAFF.

This clonotype occurred a few times. The genes are TRBV5-1 and TRBJ1-1; D is perhaps TRBD1 (5 bases). Germline V gene sequence: CDR1 SGHRS, CDR2 YFSETQ. The CDR3 runs to 15 residues. V was clipped by 0 bases and J by 4 bases, with 13 bases between them. The chain's CDR3 is CASSLVGTGGTEAFF. The CDR3 region has the DNA TGCGCCAGCAGCTTGGTAGGCACCGGGGGCACTGAAGCTTTCTTT.

V usage is TRBV6-1 and J usage is TRBJ1-3, with TRBD1 as a possible D gene (5 bases). This CDR3 has 14 residues. CDR1 is MNHNS, CDR2 SASEGT, per germline. V lost 8 bases and J lost 0, with 11 bases in between. CDR3 sequence (DNA): TGTGCCAGCTGGGGCCTACGCTCTGGAAACACCATATATTTT. It encodes CASWGLRSGNTIYF.

This clonotype was observed a few times. The CDR3 DNA sequence: TGTGCCAGCAGCCCCCACACAGAGGGTACTGAAGCTTTCTTT. Translating it yields CASSPHTEGTEAFF. The V and J genes are TRBV28 and TRBJ1-1; D is unresolved. Germline V lookup: CDR1 MDHEN, CDR2 SYDVKM. The V gene lost 6 bases and the J gene lost 5 bases, with 16 bases spanning the gap. The CDR3 sequence is 14 residues long.

This chain connects TRBV5-1 to TRBJ2-1; TRBD1 might be the D (7 bases). This CDR3 is 15 amino acids long. Germline V gene data show CDR1 as SGHRS and CDR2 as YFSETQ. Trimming took 2 bases from V and 2 from J, leaving 11 bases between them. CDR3 loop: CASSLPGGTYNEQFF. CDR3 nucleotide sequence: TGCGCCAGCAGCTTACCAGGGGGGACCTACAATGAGCAGTTCTTC.

This clonotype occurred many times. J is TRBJ1-1 and V is TRBV28; D gene ambiguous. CDR3 length: 14 amino acids. Germline CDR1 MDHEN, CDR2 SYDVKM. V was clipped by 6 bases and J by 1 base, with 12 bases between them. CDR3 bases: TGTGCCAGCAGATTACCGGGCCCGAACACTGAAGCTTTCTTT. This encodes CASRLPGPNTEAFF. Looking up the rest from reference TRBV28 and TRBJ1-1 gives the full variable domain: DVKVTQSSRYLVKRTGEKVFLECVQDMDHENMFWYRQDPGLGLRLIYFSYDVKMKEKGDIPEGYSVSREKKERFSLILESASTNQTSMYLCASRLPGPNTEAFFGQGTRLTVV.

A remark on this clonotype: A much larger clone sits a single nucleotide away, making a read error possible. The CDR3 DNA follows: TGTGCCAGAAGCCCCCGGACTAGTAACCATGAGCAGTTCTTC. As protein: CARSPRTSNHEQFF. The chain recombines TRBV13 with TRBJ2-1, with 7 bases fitting TRBD2. CDR1 is PRHDT and CDR2 is FYEKMQ in the germline V gene (reference sequence). Unmatched junction bases numbered 13, after V lost 9 bases and J lost 8 bases. This CDR3 comprises 14 residues.

This clonotype was seen repeatedly, ten times or more. This chain links TRBV27 with TRBJ1-1; TRBD1 aligns across 7 bases. The CDR3 runs to 14 residues. Trimming at V came to 5 bases and at J to 5 bases, leaving 8 bases not matched to a gene. CDR1 is MNHEY, CDR2 SMNVEV, per germline (reference sequence). The CDR3 coding sequence is TGTGCCAGCAGTCCTCAGGGGGTTGGGACTGAAGCTTTCTTT. This gives the protein CASSPQGVGTEAFF.

The V call is TRBV5-6, the J call TRBJ2-1; D ambiguous. CDR3 length: 14 residues. The germline V gene encodes CDR1 SGHDT and CDR2 YYEEEE. Trimming pared 0 bases from V and 13 bases from J, leaving 17 bases between. The CDR3 loop is CASSLGGNRAIQFF. For the CDR3, the DNA is TGTGCCAGCAGCTTGGGGGGTAACCGGGCGATCCAGTTCTTC.

This clonotype has a handful of counts. The V and J genes are TRBV10-3 and TRBJ2-5, with 8 bases lining up with TRBD2. After removal of 6 bases from V and 7 bases from J, the junction contained 10 bases not matched to a gene. Germline CDR1 ENHRY, CDR2 SYGVKD. This CDR3 has 14 residues. The chain's CDR3 is CAISAVGLEATQYF. In DNA, the CDR3 is TGTGCCATCAGCGCGGTGGGACTAGAAGCGACCCAGTACTTC.

This clonotype turned up a few times. J is TRBJ2-2 and V is TRBV10-3; TRBD2 might be the D (5 bases). Germline lookup yields CDR1 ENHRY and CDR2 SYGVKD. The ends were cut back, 5 bases at V and 3 bases at J, with 13 bases in the middle. The CDR3 totals 15 residues. The CDR3 loop reads CAISLAGTDTGELFF. CDR3 bases: TGTGCCATCAGTCTAGCAGGAACTGACACCGGGGAGCTGTTTTTT.

Comment on this clonotype: A much larger clone lies a single base off, so this may be a read error. The rearrangement uses TRBV29-1 and TRBJ1-1; D is perhaps TRBD1 (5 bases). V was trimmed by 3 bases and J by 6 bases, leaving 17 bases between them. The CDR3 extends over 14 amino acids. CDR1 SQVTM and CDR2 ANQGSEA come from the germline V gene. CDR3 bases: TGCAGCGTTGACCGGGGGACGACGGGGGCTGAAGCTTTCTTT. Protein: CSVDRGTTGAEAFF.